The clone carrying this T cell receptor (beta chain) was recorded many times. Its target is not known. This sample is part of a study of identical twins. Regarding the study as a whole: Where beta out-of-frame sequences were concerned, excess twin sharing was weaker.

TCRdb re-derived calls from the 5' RACE reads in MiXCR, one entry per CDR3 protein. The sample has under 350,000 distinct CDR3 sequences, more than 8% seen once. With 2 bases clipped from V and 1 base from J, the junction kept 5 bases outside the gene matches. The germline CDR1 and CDR2 sequences are SQVTM and ANQGSEA. This CDR3 is built from 16 residues. The data were also submitted as part of a second study, on yellow fever vaccine responses in identical twins. That report adds: Reportedly, the T cell response mounted by twins to vaccine seemed partly convergent, partly personalized.

This receptor was obtained from a woman aged 18-35 years in good health. The chain recombines TRBV29-1 with TRBJ2-1, with 10 bases fitting TRBD2. The sequencing sample was made of CD8+ T cells sorted from blood. The CDR3 spells CSVEPTTSGSYNEQFF. DNA for the CDR3: TGCAGCGTTGAACCAACGACTAGCGGGTCCTACAATGAGCAGTTCTTC.